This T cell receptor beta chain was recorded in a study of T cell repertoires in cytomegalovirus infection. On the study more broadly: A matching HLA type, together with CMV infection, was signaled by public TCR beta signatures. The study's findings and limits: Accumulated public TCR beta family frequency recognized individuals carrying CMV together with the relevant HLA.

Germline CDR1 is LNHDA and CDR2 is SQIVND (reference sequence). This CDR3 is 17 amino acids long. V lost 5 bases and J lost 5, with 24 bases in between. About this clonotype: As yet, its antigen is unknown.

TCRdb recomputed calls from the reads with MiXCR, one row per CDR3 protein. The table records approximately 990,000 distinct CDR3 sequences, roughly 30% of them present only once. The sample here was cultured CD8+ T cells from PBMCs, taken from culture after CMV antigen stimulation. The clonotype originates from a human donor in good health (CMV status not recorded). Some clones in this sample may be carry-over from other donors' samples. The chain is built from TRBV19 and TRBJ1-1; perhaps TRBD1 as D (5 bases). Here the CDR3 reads CASSHQGLGRKVTEAFF. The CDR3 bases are TGTGCCAGTAGTCATCAGGGTCTCGGCCGGAAAGTTACTGAAGCTTTCTTT.